Listed below are T cell receptor beta chains from one sample, sequenced in a study of blood T cell repertoires in COVID-19. The method was immunoSEQ multiplex PCR; TCRdb's version includes in-frame clones alone and lacks a portion of them. The repertoire consists of 35,000 to 50,000 clones, with 82% occurring once and the leading ten covering about 4%. The sample comprised peripheral blood. The receptors originated from a woman between 70 and 85 years old with acute or convalescent COVID-19. CDR3s include the opening cysteine and the closing phenylalanine or tryptophan. The order of the fields is V gene, D gene, J gene, clone size, CDR3 DNA, CDR3 protein. A D gene is named only where the DNA matches it firmly. Not all rows give a size; the values are once, few, many and, for expanded clones, a class.

TRBV19	TRBD2	TRBJ2-1	-	TGTGCCAGTAGTACGACGGGACTAGCGTCCTACAATGAGCAGTTCTTC	CASSTTGLASYNEQFF
TRBV7-8	-	TRBJ2-5	-	TGTGCCAGCAGCCCACGGGACCAAGAGACCCAGTACTTC	CASSPRDQETQYF
TRBV9	TRBD1	TRBJ1-6	-	TGTGCCAGCAGCTCACAGGGGCAAAGCTCCTATAATTCACCCCTCCACTTT	CASSSQGQSSYNSPLHF
TRBV2	TRBD2	TRBJ2-3	-	TGTGCCAGCAGGAGACTAGCGGGAGGGACAGATACGCAGTATTTT	CASRRLAGGTDTQYF
TRBV6-5	-	TRBJ1-5	-	TGTGCCAGCAGTACCGGTGGGGGGGGAAATCAGCCCCAGCATTTT	CASSTGGGGNQPQHF
TRBV10-2	-	TRBJ1-1	-	TGCGCCAGCAGTGAGGGAGCGAACACTGAAGCTTTCTTT	CASSEGANTEAFF
TRBV11-2	TRBD1	TRBJ2-5	-	TGTGCCAGCAGCTTCCGGGACAGGGGGTACCAAGAGACCCAGTACTTC	CASSFRDRGYQETQYF
TRBV2	-	TRBJ2-6	-	TGTGCCAGCAGTGAGCGGAGTTGGTCCGGGGCCAACGTCCTGACTTTC	CASSERSWSGANVLTF
TRBV6-4	-	TRBJ1-5	-	TGTGCCAGCGGAGAAGGGGGTTTTGATCAGCCCCAGCATTTT	CASGEGGFDQPQHF
TRBV19	-	TRBJ1-5	-	TGTGCCAGTAGTTCCGGCGGGGATTATCAGCCCCAGCATTTT	CASSSGGDYQPQHF
TRBV29-1	-	TRBJ2-3	once	TGCAGCGTTGAAACAGGTACCACAGATACGCAGTATTTT	CSVETGTTDTQYF
TRBV6-2/TRBV6-3	TRBD2	TRBJ2-3	-	TGTGCCAGCAGTTACTCGAGATTCAGCGGGAGAGGCACAGATACGCAGTATTTT	CASSYSRFSGRGTDTQYF
TRBV27	TRBD2	TRBJ2-5	-	TGTGCCAGCAGTTTCCCCCAGACTAGCGGGAGGAAGACCCAGTACTTC	CASSFPQTSGRKTQYF
TRBV9	-	TRBJ2-2	-	TGTGCCAGCAGCGCCCGGAACGGGGCGAACACCGGGGAGCTGTTTTTT	CASSARNGANTGELFF
TRBV2	TRBD1	TRBJ2-2	-	TGTGCCAGCAGGCGGGACAGGGAAAGGAGCGGGGAGCTGTTTTTT	CASRRDRERSGELFF
TRBV5-1	TRBD1	TRBJ1-2	few	TGCGCCAGCAGCTTGGGGACCTGGGACAGGGTCAACTATGGCTACACCTTC	CASSLGTWDRVNYGYTF
TRBV11-3	-	TRBJ1-2	few	TGTGCCAGCAGCCACCGAGATATATACGGGACAAAAAGGGGCTACACCTTC	CASSHRDIYGTKRGYTF
TRBV10-3	TRBD1	TRBJ1-1	-	TGTGCCATCAGTGGGGCTAGGACAGGGAACACTGAAGCTTTCTTT	CAISGARTGNTEAFF
TRBV6-5	-	TRBJ2-3	-	TGTGCCAGCAGTTACTCGAGGCCAGAGAAAGATACGCAGTATTTT	CASSYSRPEKDTQYF
TRBV7-2	-	TRBJ1-2	-	TGTGCCAGCAGCCAAAGAGGTTTGCCTTATGGCTACACCTTC	CASSQRGLPYGYTF
TRBV14	TRBD2	TRBJ2-1	-	TGTGCCAGCAGCCAAGAATTCCGCGGGAGGGGCTACAATGAGCAGTTCTTC	CASSQEFRGRGYNEQFF
TRBV7-6	-	TRBJ2-7	few	TGTGCCAGCAGCCCGCGGACGGGGAGCTCCTACGAGCAGTACTTC	CASSPRTGSSYEQYF
TRBV24-1	TRBD1	TRBJ1-2	-	TGTGCCACCAGTGATTATACAGGGGGCGGTGGCTACACCTTC	CATSDYTGGGGYTF
TRBV6-1	TRBD2	TRBJ2-1	-	TGTGCCAGCAGTGAAGGCCTTATGAGGCTAGCGGGAGTCAATGAGCAGTTCTTC	CASSEGLMRLAGVNEQFF
TRBV30	-	TRBJ1-1	-	TGTGCCTGGAGTAGAACCTGGGCCACTGAAGCTTTCTTT	CAWSRTWATEAFF
TRBV5-1	TRBD2	TRBJ2-5	-	TGCGCCAGCAGCTTACAGCGGGGCCCCCAAGAGACCCAGTACTTC	CASSLQRGPQETQYF
TRBV9	TRBD2	TRBJ2-3	-	TGTGCCAGCGGGAGAGTAGGGACTAGCGGGAGTATTGGAGATACGCAGTATTTT	CASGRVGTSGSIGDTQYF
TRBV28	-	TRBJ1-4	-	TGTGCCAGCAGTTTATACAGGGTTGGTGAAAAACTGTTTTTT	CASSLYRVGEKLFF
TRBV20-1	TRBD2	TRBJ2-3	-	TGCAGTGCTAGAGTAGCGGGAGGGCAGTATTTT	CSARVAGGQYF
TRBV10-3	TRBD2	TRBJ2-7	-	TGTGCCATCAGTGAGGGGCCCGAGCGGGGTAGTGGCGAGCAGTACTTC	CAISEGPERGSGEQYF